This is a list of T cell receptor beta chains from one sample in a study of blood T cell repertoires in COVID-19. The data were produced by immunoSEQ multiplex PCR, yet TCRdb's version contains in-frame clones alone and is incomplete. The sample has some 270,000 clones; over 75% are singletons. The sequencing sample was made of peripheral blood. Receptor source: a woman in her seventies with acute or convalescent COVID-19. The CDR3 runs from the conserved cysteine through the conserved F or W. D genes are given only for firm matches. Rows may omit the clone size; those that give it use once, few, many or a size class.

CDR3nt: TGTGCCACCAGCAGAGGGCGAGGGTCACCCCTCCACTTT
CDR3aa: CATSRGRGSPLHF
v_gene: TRBV15
abundance: -
j_gene: TRBJ1-6
d_gene: -

CDR3nt: TGTGCCAGCTCACCCGGACTAGCGGGGGTTTCCGGCTCCTACGAGCAGTACTTC
CDR3aa: CASSPGLAGVSGSYEQYF
v_gene: TRBV18
abundance: -
j_gene: TRBJ2-7
d_gene: TRBD2

CDR3nt: TGTGCCAGCAGCTACGGTCCTAATGAAAAACTGTTTTTT
CDR3aa: CASSYGPNEKLFF
v_gene: TRBV5-5
abundance: -
j_gene: TRBJ1-4
d_gene: -

CDR3nt: TGTGCCAGCAGAACAAAGCGGGGAAACTACGAGCAGTACTTC
CDR3aa: CASRTKRGNYEQYF
v_gene: TRBV6-5
abundance: -
j_gene: TRBJ2-7
d_gene: TRBD2

CDR3nt: TGTGCCAGCAGCCCCGGGGTAGGCTACACCTTC
CDR3aa: CASSPGVGYTF
v_gene: TRBV7-9
abundance: -
j_gene: TRBJ1-2
d_gene: -

CDR3nt: TGTGCCAGCGGAAGAACCGACTGGCCACCTGGCGAGCAGTACTTC
CDR3aa: CASGRTDWPPGEQYF
v_gene: TRBV7-9
abundance: -
j_gene: TRBJ2-7
d_gene: -

CDR3nt: TGTGCCACGGGGGACGAATCCCTCCACTTT
CDR3aa: CATGDESLHF
v_gene: TRBV10-3
abundance: few
j_gene: TRBJ1-6
d_gene: -

CDR3nt: TGTGCCAGCAGTTTATGGGGGCAGGGCGGTCAGCCCCAGCATTTT
CDR3aa: CASSLWGQGGQPQHF
v_gene: TRBV28
abundance: few
j_gene: TRBJ1-5
d_gene: -

CDR3nt: TGTGCCATCAGTGAGTACTCAGGGTACACTGAAGCTTTCTTT
CDR3aa: CAISEYSGYTEAFF
v_gene: TRBV10-3
abundance: -
j_gene: TRBJ1-1
d_gene: -

CDR3nt: TGTGCCATCAGTGCTAGCGGGGGGCTGGCGGTAACGTATACGCAGTATTTT
CDR3aa: CAISASGGLAVTYTQYF
v_gene: TRBV10-3
abundance: -
j_gene: TRBJ2-3
d_gene: TRBD2

CDR3nt: TGTGCCAGCAGCTTAGCCCTAGCGTCCCAAGGCGAGCAGTACTTC
CDR3aa: CASSLALASQGEQYF
v_gene: TRBV7-9
abundance: -
j_gene: TRBJ2-7
d_gene: -

CDR3nt: TGTGCCAGCAGCAAAAGACTAGCGGAAGATACGCAGTATTTT
CDR3aa: CASSKRLAEDTQYF
v_gene: TRBV3-1/TRBV3-2
abundance: few
j_gene: TRBJ2-3
d_gene: TRBD2

CDR3nt: TGTGCCATCAGCCCCGACAGCCCGAATGGCTACACCTTC
CDR3aa: CAISPDSPNGYTF
v_gene: TRBV10-3
abundance: -
j_gene: TRBJ1-2
d_gene: -

CDR3nt: TGTGCCCCAGGAGGGGAAGGCTATGGCTACACCTTC
CDR3aa: CAPGGEGYGYTF
v_gene: TRBV2
abundance: -
j_gene: TRBJ1-2
d_gene: -

CDR3nt: TGCGCCAGCAGCTGGGGTCCGGGGACAGGCTATGGCTACACCTTC
CDR3aa: CASSWGPGTGYGYTF
v_gene: TRBV5-1
abundance: -
j_gene: TRBJ1-2
d_gene: TRBD1

CDR3nt: TGCGCCAGCAGCTTAGGAAGCGATAACACTGAAGCTTTCTTT
CDR3aa: CASSLGSDNTEAFF
v_gene: TRBV5-1
abundance: -
j_gene: TRBJ1-1
d_gene: -

CDR3nt: TGTGCCAGCAGCACCGGTCGGGGTAGCGGGTACCAAGAGACCCAGTACTTC
CDR3aa: CASSTGRGSGYQETQYF
v_gene: TRBV21-1
abundance: -
j_gene: TRBJ2-5
d_gene: -

CDR3nt: TGCAGCGTTGGGGGAGTCGACACCGGGGAGCTGTTTTTT
CDR3aa: CSVGGVDTGELFF
v_gene: TRBV29-1
abundance: once
j_gene: TRBJ2-2
d_gene: -

CDR3nt: TGTGCCAGTGGCGGGGGGCGCGAATATACGGGTGAAAAACTGTTTTTT
CDR3aa: CASGGGREYTGEKLFF
v_gene: TRBV19
abundance: -
j_gene: TRBJ1-4
d_gene: -

CDR3nt: TGTGCCAGCAGCTTAGGGGAGAGCGGACCCTACGAGCAGTACTTC
CDR3aa: CASSLGESGPYEQYF
v_gene: TRBV7-8
abundance: -
j_gene: TRBJ2-7
d_gene: -

CDR3nt: TGTGCCAGCAGTTCCCTGGGGGGTAGGGGCACAGATACGCAGTATTTT
CDR3aa: CASSSLGGRGTDTQYF
v_gene: TRBV27
abundance: -
j_gene: TRBJ2-3
d_gene: -

CDR3nt: TGTGCCAGTAAACGGGACTCCCACTATGGCTACACCTTC
CDR3aa: CASKRDSHYGYTF
v_gene: TRBV19
abundance: -
j_gene: TRBJ1-2
d_gene: -

CDR3nt: TGCGCCAGCAGCGATCCCGGGGGGCGGAGGTACTACGAGCAGTACTTC
CDR3aa: CASSDPGGRRYYEQYF
v_gene: TRBV5-1
abundance: -
j_gene: TRBJ2-7
d_gene: -

CDR3nt: TGTGCCAGCAGCCGTGACAGGGGGAACGAGCAGTACTTC
CDR3aa: CASSRDRGNEQYF
v_gene: TRBV5-6
abundance: medium-sized
j_gene: TRBJ2-7
d_gene: TRBD1

CDR3nt: TGTGCCAGCAGTTTACAACCCAATACAGGGCCTGAAGCTTTCTTT
CDR3aa: CASSLQPNTGPEAFF
v_gene: TRBV6-5
abundance: once
j_gene: TRBJ1-1
d_gene: -

CDR3nt: TGTGCCACCCAAGACAGCCAAGAGACCCAGTACTTC
CDR3aa: CATQDSQETQYF
v_gene: TRBV15
abundance: -
j_gene: TRBJ2-5
d_gene: -

CDR3nt: TGTGCCAGCAGTGGGGGGCAGGGGCAAGGCTACACCTTC
CDR3aa: CASSGGQGQGYTF
v_gene: TRBV2
abundance: few
j_gene: TRBJ1-2
d_gene: -

CDR3nt: TGCAGCGTTATAGACAGGGGGGGTCAGCCCCAGCATTTT
CDR3aa: CSVIDRGGQPQHF
v_gene: TRBV29-1
abundance: -
j_gene: TRBJ1-5
d_gene: TRBD1

CDR3nt: TGTGCCAGCAGCCAAGATCGCCTAGCGGGCCAGTACTTC
CDR3aa: CASSQDRLAGQYF
v_gene: TRBV3-1/TRBV3-2
abundance: -
j_gene: TRBJ2-7
d_gene: TRBD2

CDR3nt: TGCGCCAGCAGCTTGGAAGGCGGGGGGGCTGACACCGGGGAGCTGTTTTTT
CDR3aa: CASSLEGGGADTGELFF
v_gene: TRBV5-1
abundance: -
j_gene: TRBJ2-2
d_gene: TRBD2

CDR3nt: TGTGCCAGCAGCGGTCAGGGAAGGACCGGGGAGCTGTTTTTT
CDR3aa: CASSGQGRTGELFF
v_gene: TRBV21-1
abundance: -
j_gene: TRBJ2-2
d_gene: -

CDR3nt: TGCAGTGCAAGACAGGGCCGGGCTTTCTTT
CDR3aa: CSARQGRAFF
v_gene: TRBV20-1
abundance: -
j_gene: TRBJ1-1
d_gene: TRBD1

CDR3nt: TGTGCCAGCAGCCCTACCGGGGGTGGCTCCTACGAGCAGTACTTC
CDR3aa: CASSPTGGGSYEQYF
v_gene: TRBV7-8
abundance: -
j_gene: TRBJ2-7
d_gene: -

CDR3nt: TGTGCCAGCAACCCCGACAGGGTGGTTTACGAGCAGTACTTC
CDR3aa: CASNPDRVVYEQYF
v_gene: TRBV7-2
abundance: -
j_gene: TRBJ2-7
d_gene: TRBD1

CDR3nt: TGTGCCAGCAGCCAAGGGGGGGGTGAGCAGTTCTTC
CDR3aa: CASSQGGGEQFF
v_gene: TRBV4-2
abundance: once
j_gene: TRBJ2-1
d_gene: TRBD2

CDR3nt: TGCGCCAGCAGTGAGTGGGGGGACTACAATGAGCAGTTCTTC
CDR3aa: CASSEWGDYNEQFF
v_gene: TRBV10-2
abundance: -
j_gene: TRBJ2-1
d_gene: -

CDR3nt: TGTGCGGGGGGTGGTACAGATACGCAGTATTTT
CDR3aa: CAGGGTDTQYF
v_gene: TRBV30
abundance: once
j_gene: TRBJ2-3
d_gene: -

CDR3nt: TGTGCCAGCAGGCGGTGGGAGGAAGCTTTCTTT
CDR3aa: CASRRWEEAFF
v_gene: TRBV2
abundance: -
j_gene: TRBJ1-1
d_gene: -

CDR3nt: TGCGCCAGCAGTGGACGGGGCCGGGGGGCCTCAACCGGGGAGCTGTTTTTT
CDR3aa: CASSGRGRGASTGELFF
v_gene: TRBV10-1
abundance: -
j_gene: TRBJ2-2
d_gene: -

CDR3nt: TGTGCCAGCAGTGAAGAGCTAGCGACCCTCTTC
CDR3aa: CASSEELATLF
v_gene: TRBV6-1
abundance: -
j_gene: TRBJ2-7
d_gene: -

CDR3nt: TGTGCCAGCAGCCACCGCCCTTCTCACGGACAGGGTTGGGACTACGAGCAGTACTTC
CDR3aa: CASSHRPSHGQGWDYEQYF
v_gene: TRBV3-1/TRBV3-2
abundance: once
j_gene: TRBJ2-7
d_gene: TRBD1

CDR3nt: TGTGCCAGTAGCGTCGGACAACCTTTGGGGGGCTACACCTTC
CDR3aa: CASSVGQPLGGYTF
v_gene: TRBV19
abundance: -
j_gene: TRBJ1-2
d_gene: -

CDR3nt: TGCGCCAGCAGCCCCGGACAGGGTAAAGAAAAACTGTTTTTT
CDR3aa: CASSPGQGKEKLFF
v_gene: TRBV5-1
abundance: -
j_gene: TRBJ1-4
d_gene: TRBD1

CDR3nt: TGTGCCAGCAGTTACTCGGGTGGGGGGGCCAGGAATGCGCAGTATTTT
CDR3aa: CASSYSGGGARNAQYF
v_gene: TRBV6-5
abundance: -
j_gene: TRBJ2-3
d_gene: -

CDR3nt: TGTGCCAGCAGTCCACGGCGGCGGGGAGAGGACACTGAAGCTTTCTTT
CDR3aa: CASSPRRRGEDTEAFF
v_gene: TRBV5-4
abundance: -
j_gene: TRBJ1-1
d_gene: -

CDR3nt: TGTGCCAGCAGCGTAGGGGACAGGGGGGGAAGTGGCTACACCTTC
CDR3aa: CASSVGDRGGSGYTF
v_gene: TRBV9
abundance: -
j_gene: TRBJ1-2
d_gene: TRBD1

CDR3nt: TGTGCCAGCAGCCGAGAGAATCAGCCCCAGCATTTT
CDR3aa: CASSRENQPQHF
v_gene: TRBV7-9
abundance: -
j_gene: TRBJ1-5
d_gene: -

CDR3nt: TGTGCCAGCAGTTGGGGGGTCGGCACCGGGGAGCTGTTTTTT
CDR3aa: CASSWGVGTGELFF
v_gene: TRBV27
abundance: -
j_gene: TRBJ2-2
d_gene: -

CDR3nt: TGTGCCAGCAGCTACCGGACTAGCGGGGGCTCCTACAATGAGCAGTTCTTC
CDR3aa: CASSYRTSGGSYNEQFF
v_gene: TRBV5-6
abundance: -
j_gene: TRBJ2-1
d_gene: TRBD2

CDR3nt: TGTGCCAGCAGCCAGGGCCGACTAGCGGTAAGCTCTGGGGCCAACGTCCTGACTTTC
CDR3aa: CASSQGRLAVSSGANVLTF
v_gene: TRBV3-1/TRBV3-2
abundance: -
j_gene: TRBJ2-6
d_gene: TRBD2

CDR3nt: TGCGCCAGCAGCCCAGCTAGGGGGCGAAGGGCCGGGGAGCTGTTTTTT
CDR3aa: CASSPARGRRAGELFF
v_gene: TRBV4-1
abundance: -
j_gene: TRBJ2-2
d_gene: TRBD1

CDR3nt: TGCGCCAGCAGCACGGATGGGACAGCCCATCGATCCTACGAGCAGTACTTC
CDR3aa: CASSTDGTAHRSYEQYF
v_gene: TRBV5-1
abundance: -
j_gene: TRBJ2-7
d_gene: TRBD1

CDR3nt: TGTGCCAGTAGAGACAGGGGAAATGGAAACACCATATATTTT
CDR3aa: CASRDRGNGNTIYF
v_gene: TRBV19
abundance: -
j_gene: TRBJ1-3
d_gene: TRBD1

CDR3nt: TGCGCCAGCAGCCAACAGGGTCCCCTGCTAAACCCCATATATTTT
CDR3aa: CASSQQGPLLNPIYF
v_gene: TRBV4-1
abundance: -
j_gene: TRBJ1-3
d_gene: -

CDR3nt: TGTGCCAGCCGAAGGGGACTTGACAATGAGCAGTTCTTC
CDR3aa: CASRRGLDNEQFF
v_gene: TRBV2
abundance: few
j_gene: TRBJ2-1
d_gene: -

CDR3nt: TGTGCCCACGGGGGGAATGGGGGCTACACCTTC
CDR3aa: CAHGGNGGYTF
v_gene: TRBV7-9
abundance: -
j_gene: TRBJ1-2
d_gene: -

CDR3nt: TGCGCCAGCAGCCAAGCCCCTCGGGGGGCGGATACTGAAGCTTTCTTT
CDR3aa: CASSQAPRGADTEAFF
v_gene: TRBV4-1
abundance: -
j_gene: TRBJ1-1
d_gene: -